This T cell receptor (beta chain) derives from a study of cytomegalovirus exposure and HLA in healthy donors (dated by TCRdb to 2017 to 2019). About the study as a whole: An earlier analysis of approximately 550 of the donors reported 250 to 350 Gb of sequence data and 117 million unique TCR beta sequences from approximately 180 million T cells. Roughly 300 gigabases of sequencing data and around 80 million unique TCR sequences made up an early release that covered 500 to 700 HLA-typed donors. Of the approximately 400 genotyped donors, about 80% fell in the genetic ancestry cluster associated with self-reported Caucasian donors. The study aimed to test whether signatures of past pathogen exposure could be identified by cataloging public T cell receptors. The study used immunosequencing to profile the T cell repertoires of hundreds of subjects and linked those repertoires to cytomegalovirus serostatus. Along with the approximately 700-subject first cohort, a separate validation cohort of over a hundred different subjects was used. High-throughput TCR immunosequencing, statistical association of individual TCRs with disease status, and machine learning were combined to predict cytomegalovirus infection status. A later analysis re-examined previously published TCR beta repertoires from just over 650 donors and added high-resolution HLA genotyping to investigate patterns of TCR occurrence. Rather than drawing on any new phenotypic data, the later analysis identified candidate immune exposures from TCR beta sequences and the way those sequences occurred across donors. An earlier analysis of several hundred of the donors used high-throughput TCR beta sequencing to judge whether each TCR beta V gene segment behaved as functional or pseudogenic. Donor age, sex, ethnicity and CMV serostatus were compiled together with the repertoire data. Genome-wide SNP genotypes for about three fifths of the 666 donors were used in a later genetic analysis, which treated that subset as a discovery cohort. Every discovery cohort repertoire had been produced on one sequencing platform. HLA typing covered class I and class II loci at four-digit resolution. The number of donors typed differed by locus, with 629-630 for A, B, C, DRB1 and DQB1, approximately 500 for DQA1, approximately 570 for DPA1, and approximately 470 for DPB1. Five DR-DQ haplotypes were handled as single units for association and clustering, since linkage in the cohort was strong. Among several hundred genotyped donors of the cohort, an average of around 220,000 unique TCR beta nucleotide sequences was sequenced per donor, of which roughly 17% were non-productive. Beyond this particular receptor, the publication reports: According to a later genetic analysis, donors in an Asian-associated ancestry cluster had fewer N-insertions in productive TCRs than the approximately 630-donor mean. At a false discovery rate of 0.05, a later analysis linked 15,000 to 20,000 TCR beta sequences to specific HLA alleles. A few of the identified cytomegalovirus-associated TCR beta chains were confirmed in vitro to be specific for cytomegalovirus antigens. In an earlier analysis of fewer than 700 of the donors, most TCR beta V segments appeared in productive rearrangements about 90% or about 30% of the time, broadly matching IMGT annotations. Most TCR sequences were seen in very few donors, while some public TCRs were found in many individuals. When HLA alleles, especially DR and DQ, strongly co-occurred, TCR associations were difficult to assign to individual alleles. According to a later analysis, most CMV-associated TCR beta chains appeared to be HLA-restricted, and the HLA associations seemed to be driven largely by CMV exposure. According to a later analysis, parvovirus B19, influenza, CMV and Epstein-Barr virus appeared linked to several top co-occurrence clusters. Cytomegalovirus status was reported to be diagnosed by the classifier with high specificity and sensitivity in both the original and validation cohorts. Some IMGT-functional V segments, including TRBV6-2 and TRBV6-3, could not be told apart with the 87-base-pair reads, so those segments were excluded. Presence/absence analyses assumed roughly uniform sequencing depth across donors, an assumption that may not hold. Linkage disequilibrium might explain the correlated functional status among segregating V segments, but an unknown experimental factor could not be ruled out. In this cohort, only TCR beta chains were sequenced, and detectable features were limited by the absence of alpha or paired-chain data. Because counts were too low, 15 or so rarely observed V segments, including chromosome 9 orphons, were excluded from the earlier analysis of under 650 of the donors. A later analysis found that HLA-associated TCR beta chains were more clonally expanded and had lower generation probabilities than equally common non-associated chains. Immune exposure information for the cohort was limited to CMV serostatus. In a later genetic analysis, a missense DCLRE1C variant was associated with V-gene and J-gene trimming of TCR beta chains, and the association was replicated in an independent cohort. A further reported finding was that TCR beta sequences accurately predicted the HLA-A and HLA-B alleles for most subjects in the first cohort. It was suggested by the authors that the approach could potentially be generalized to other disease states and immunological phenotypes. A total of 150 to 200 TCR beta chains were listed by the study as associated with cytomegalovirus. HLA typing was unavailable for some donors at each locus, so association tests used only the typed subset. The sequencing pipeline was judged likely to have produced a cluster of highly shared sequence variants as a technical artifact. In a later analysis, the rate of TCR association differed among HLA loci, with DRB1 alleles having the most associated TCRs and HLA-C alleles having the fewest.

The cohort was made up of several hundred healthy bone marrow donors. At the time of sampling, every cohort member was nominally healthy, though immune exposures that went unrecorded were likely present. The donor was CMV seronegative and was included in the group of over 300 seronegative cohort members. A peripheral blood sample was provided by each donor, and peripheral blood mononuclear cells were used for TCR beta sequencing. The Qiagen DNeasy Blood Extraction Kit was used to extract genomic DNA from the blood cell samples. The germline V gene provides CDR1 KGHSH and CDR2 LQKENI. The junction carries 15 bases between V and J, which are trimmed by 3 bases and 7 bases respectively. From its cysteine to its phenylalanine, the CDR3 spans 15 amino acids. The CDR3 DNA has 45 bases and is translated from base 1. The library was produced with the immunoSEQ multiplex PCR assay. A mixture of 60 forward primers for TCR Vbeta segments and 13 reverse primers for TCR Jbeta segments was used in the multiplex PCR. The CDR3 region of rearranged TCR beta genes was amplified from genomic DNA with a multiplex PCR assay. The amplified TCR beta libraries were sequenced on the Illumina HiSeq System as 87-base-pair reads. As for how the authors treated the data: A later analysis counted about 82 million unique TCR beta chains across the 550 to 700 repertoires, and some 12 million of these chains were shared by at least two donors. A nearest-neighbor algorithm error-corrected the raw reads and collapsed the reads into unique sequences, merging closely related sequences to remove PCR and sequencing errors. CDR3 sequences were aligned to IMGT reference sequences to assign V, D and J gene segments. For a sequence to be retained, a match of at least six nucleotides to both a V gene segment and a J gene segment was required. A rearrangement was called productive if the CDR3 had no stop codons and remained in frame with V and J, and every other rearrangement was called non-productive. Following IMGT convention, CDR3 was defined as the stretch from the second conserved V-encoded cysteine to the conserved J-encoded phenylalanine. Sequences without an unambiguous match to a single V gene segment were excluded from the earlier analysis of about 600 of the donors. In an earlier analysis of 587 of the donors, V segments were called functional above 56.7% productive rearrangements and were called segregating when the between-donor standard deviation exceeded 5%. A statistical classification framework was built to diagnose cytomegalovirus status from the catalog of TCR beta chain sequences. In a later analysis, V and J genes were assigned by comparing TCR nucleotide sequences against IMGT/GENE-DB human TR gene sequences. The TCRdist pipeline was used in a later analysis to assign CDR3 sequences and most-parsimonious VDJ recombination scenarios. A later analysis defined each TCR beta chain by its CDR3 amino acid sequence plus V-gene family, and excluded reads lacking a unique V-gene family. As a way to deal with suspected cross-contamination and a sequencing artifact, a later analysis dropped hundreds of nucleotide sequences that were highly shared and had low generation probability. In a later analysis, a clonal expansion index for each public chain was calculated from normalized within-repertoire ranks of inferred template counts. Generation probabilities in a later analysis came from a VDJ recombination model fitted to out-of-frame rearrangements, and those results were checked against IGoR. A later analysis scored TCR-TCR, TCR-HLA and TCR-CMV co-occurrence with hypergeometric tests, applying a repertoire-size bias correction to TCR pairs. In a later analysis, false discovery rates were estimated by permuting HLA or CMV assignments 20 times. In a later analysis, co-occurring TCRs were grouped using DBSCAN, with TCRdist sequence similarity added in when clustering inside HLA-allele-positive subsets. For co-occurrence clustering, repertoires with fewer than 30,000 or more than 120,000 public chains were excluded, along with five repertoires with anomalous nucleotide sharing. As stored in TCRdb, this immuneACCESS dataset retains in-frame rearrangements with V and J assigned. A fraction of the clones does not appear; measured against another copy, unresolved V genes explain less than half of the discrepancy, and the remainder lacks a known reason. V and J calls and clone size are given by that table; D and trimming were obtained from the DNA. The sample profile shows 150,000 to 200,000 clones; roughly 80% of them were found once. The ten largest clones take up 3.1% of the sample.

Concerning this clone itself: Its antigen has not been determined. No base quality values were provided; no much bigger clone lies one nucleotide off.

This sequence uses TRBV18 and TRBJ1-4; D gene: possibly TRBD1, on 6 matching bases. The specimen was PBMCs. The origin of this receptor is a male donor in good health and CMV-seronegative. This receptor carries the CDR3 CASSPLAGGSEKLFF. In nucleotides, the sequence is TGTGCCAGCTCACCTCTGGCGGGGGGCAGTGAAAAACTGTTTTTT.